Below are 17 T cell receptor beta chains sequenced from a single sample in a study of human T cells and chemical hapten exposure. TCRdb reprocessed the 5' RACE reads with MiXCR, giving one entry per CDR3 protein. Here the sample spans about 80,000 distinct CDR3 sequences, 6% to 8.5% being singletons. The starting material, unfractionated whole blood, was used for total RNA extraction. The receptors were sampled from a male donor in good health.

This clonotype was counted at least ten times. The chain recombines TRBV10-2 with TRBJ2-2; maybe TRBD1 (6 bases). The V and J ends lost 5 bases and 0 bases respectively, with 13 bases between them. The CDR3 contains 16 residues. Germline assignment: CDR1 WSHSY and CDR2 SAAADI. As DNA, the CDR3 is TGCGCCAGCAGTAGAGGACAGATCCCGAACACCGGGGAGCTGTTTTTT. It encodes CASSRGQIPNTGELFF.

In its sample, this clonotype was seen many times. This chain uses TRBV14 with TRBJ2-3; TRBD1 might be the D (6 bases). CDR3 length: 16 residues. V was clipped by 0 bases and J by 3 bases, with 13 bases between them. Per the germline V gene, CDR1 is SGHDN and CDR2 is FVKESK. CDR3 DNA: TGTGCCAGCAGCCAAGAAATAAGGACAGTAACAGATACGCAGTATTTT. It translates to CASSQEIRTVTDTQYF. Full variable domain (outside the CDR3, taken from reference TRBV14 and TRBJ2-3): EAGVTQFPSHSVIEKGQTVTLRCDPISGHDNLYWYRRVMGKEIKFLLHFVKESKQDESGMPNNRFLAERTGGTYSTLKVQPAELEDSGVYFCASSQEIRTVTDTQYFGPGTRLTVL.

This clonotype has only a few counts. The V and J genes are TRBV27 and TRBJ1-2; 9 bases align to TRBD1. The CDR3 contains 16 residues. Germline lookup yields CDR1 MNHEY and CDR2 SMNVEV (reference sequence). The J segment lost 7 bases and the V segment lost 4 bases, leaving 13 bases of the junction unmatched. CDR3 sequence (DNA): TGTGCCAGCAGTTCTTTAGTCTTACAGGGGGCTAGTGGCTACACCTTC. This codes for CASSSLVLQGASGYTF.

The J gene is TRBJ1-5, the V gene TRBV12-3 or TRBV12-4; no clear D gene. Between the trimmed V and J ends, which lost 3 bases and 4 bases, there was a span of 10 bases. CDR3 length equals 14 residues. DNA for the CDR3: TGTGCCAGCAGTTTGGAACGCTGGAATCAGCCCCAGCATTTT. It specifies CASSLERWNQPQHF.

About this clonotype: At one end the junction does not follow the germline gene, possibly because of a read error. The chain employs TRBV27 and TRBJ2-4, with D possibly matching TRBD1 (5 bases). The germline V gene has CDR1 MNHEY and CDR2 SMNVEV (reference sequence). The length of the CDR3 is 14 residues. The DNA of the CDR3 is TGTGCCAGCAGTTTAGCCAGGGCTAAAAACATTCAGAACTTC. Translation: CASSLARAKNIQNF.

The rearrangement uses TRBV15 and TRBJ1-1; 7 bases agree with TRBD1. With V trimmed by 5 bases and J by 4 bases, 4 bases remained unmatched. The CDR3 has 13 amino acids. Germline CDR1 LNHNV, CDR2 YYDKDF (reference sequence). This CDR3 is CATSLTGSTEAFF. The CDR3 coding sequence is TGTGCCACCAGCTTGACAGGGTCCACTGAAGCTTTCTTT.

This clonotype was detected only a few times. The chain uses TRBV5-1 and TRBJ2-2; TRBD1 might be the D (5 bases). This CDR3 is 15 amino acids long. Germline values: CDR1 SGHRS, CDR2 YFSETQ. V dropped 5 bases and J dropped 4 bases, with 15 bases sitting between them. The CDR3 region is CASRAAGSSTGELFF. The CDR3, as DNA: TGCGCCAGCAGGGCGGCAGGGTCCTCCACCGGGGAGCTGTTTTTT.

This clonotype was seen a few times. The chain links TRBV20-1 to TRBJ1-1, with D uncertain. Between the trimmed V and J ends, which lost 1 base and 3 bases, there was a span of 9 bases. The CDR3 is 13 amino acids. Germline V gene sequence: CDR1 DFQATT, CDR2 SNEGSKA (reference sequence). In DNA form, the CDR3 reads TGCAGTGCTAGAGGGGTAAGGGACACTGAAGCTTTCTTT. This codes for CSARGVRDTEAFF.

In the case of this clonotype: This may arise from a read error, as a much more abundant clone is one base away. The V call is TRBV29-1, the J call TRBJ1-1; maybe TRBD1 (5 bases). CDR3 length: 14 residues. In germline, CDR1 is SQVTM, CDR2 ANQGSEA. The CDR3, as DNA: TGCAGGGTTGAAGTTTCGCAGGGACCCACTGAAGCTTTCTTT. Encoded protein: CRVEVSQGPTEAFF.

This clonotype has a count of ten or more. The chain employs TRBV20-1 and TRBJ2-1; TRBD2 aligns across 14 bases. CDR3 length: 16 residues. CDR1 and CDR2 (germline): DFQATT, SNEGSKA (reference sequence). Trimming cost V 2 bases and J 8 bases; bases outside gene matches: 8. The CDR3 DNA reads as TGCAGTGCTAGACCCGGGACTAGCGGGAGAATGGATGAGCAGTTCTTC. The encoded protein is CSARPGTSGRMDEQFF.

The chain combines TRBV12-3 or TRBV12-4 with TRBJ2-7, with TRBD1 matching over 11 bases. With 7 bases clipped from V and 0 bases from J, the junction kept 8 bases outside the gene matches. The CDR3 sequence is 16 residues long. The CDR3 is CASTLGQGGVSYEQYF. DNA for the CDR3: TGTGCCAGCACCTTGGGACAGGGGGGCGTCTCCTACGAGCAGTACTTC.

This clonotype was counted only a few times. This sequence joins TRBV3-1 and TRBJ1-5; D gene ambiguous. CDR3 length: 13 residues. CDR1 is LGHDT and CDR2 is YNNKEL in the germline V gene (reference sequence). V dropped 2 bases and J dropped 3 bases, with 5 bases sitting between them. The CDR3 bases are TGTGCCAGCAGCCAAATGCCCAATCAGCCCCAGCATTTT. Protein product: CASSQMPNQPQHF.

This clonotype was observed many times. The rearrangement links TRBV7-2 to TRBJ2-2, with 10 bases lining up with TRBD1. CDR3 length: 17 residues. The J segment lost 5 bases and the V segment lost 2 bases, leaving 8 bases of the junction unmatched. Germline assignment: CDR1 SGHTA and CDR2 FQGNSA. As DNA, the CDR3 is TGTGCCAGCAGCTTAAATCCACCGGGACAGGGGACCGGGGAGCTGTTTTTT. It yields the protein CASSLNPPGQGTGELFF.

This clonotype was detected only a few times. The V and J genes are TRBV5-6 and TRBJ1-6; D ambiguous. Germline V gene data show CDR1 as SGHDT and CDR2 as YYEEEE. V lost 4 bases to trimming and J lost 7 bases, with 18 bases between them. CDR3 length: 16 residues. CDR3 nucleotide sequence: TGTGCCAGCAGCCCCGAGTTGGGTCCGGAAAATTCACCCCTCCACTTT. Translated: CASSPELGPENSPLHF.

There are a few counts of this clonotype. This chain uses TRBV12-3 or TRBV12-4 with TRBJ1-5; 8 positions agree with TRBD1. The ends lost 6 bases at V and 2 bases at J; junction bases unmatched: 6. The CDR3 consists of 15 residues. DNA of the CDR3: TGTGCCAGCAGGGCAACAGGGGGAGGCAATCAGCCCCAGCATTTT. Protein product: CASRATGGGNQPQHF.

Ten or more counts support this clonotype. CDR3 residues: CASSPGDYEQYF. The CDR3 DNA reads as TGTGCCAGCAGCCCCGGGGACTACGAGCAGTACTTC. This chain connects TRBV7-9 to TRBJ2-7, with D possibly matching TRBD2 (5 bases). V was trimmed by 5 bases and J by 3 bases, leaving 8 bases between them. This CDR3 region has 12 residues. CDR1 SEHNR and CDR2 FQNEAQ come from the germline V gene (reference sequence).

The gene calls are TRBV14 and TRBJ2-3; D is uncertain. The CDR3 contains 17 residues. Germline CDR1 SGHDN, CDR2 FVKESK. Deletions cut 0 bases from V and 6 bases from J, with 19 bases between. This CDR3 is CASSQDRSTASWDTQYF. The DNA of the CDR3 is TGTGCCAGCAGCCAAGATCGATCGACTGCCTCCTGGGATACGCAGTATTTT.